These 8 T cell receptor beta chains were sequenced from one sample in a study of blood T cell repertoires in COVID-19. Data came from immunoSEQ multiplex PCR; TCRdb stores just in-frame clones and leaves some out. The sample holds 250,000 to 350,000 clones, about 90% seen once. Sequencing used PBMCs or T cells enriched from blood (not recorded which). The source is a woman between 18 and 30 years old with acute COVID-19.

CDR3 region: CASSYGEGYEQYF. The CDR3 nucleotides read TGTGCCAGCAGTTACGGTGAGGGCTACGAGCAGTACTTC. This sequence joins TRBV6-5 and TRBJ2-7; D may be TRBD2 (5 bases). V lost 2 bases and J 3 bases, leaving 8 bases between the germline ends. Germline V CDR1 and CDR2: MNHEY, SVGAGI. The CDR3 contains 13 residues.

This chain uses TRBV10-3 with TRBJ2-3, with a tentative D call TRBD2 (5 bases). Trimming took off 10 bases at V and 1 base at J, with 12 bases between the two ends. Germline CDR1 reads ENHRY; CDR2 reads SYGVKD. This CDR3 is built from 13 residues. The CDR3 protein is CATTSPGTDTQYF. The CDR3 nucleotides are TGTGCCACCACTAGTCCCGGCACAGATACGCAGTATTTT.

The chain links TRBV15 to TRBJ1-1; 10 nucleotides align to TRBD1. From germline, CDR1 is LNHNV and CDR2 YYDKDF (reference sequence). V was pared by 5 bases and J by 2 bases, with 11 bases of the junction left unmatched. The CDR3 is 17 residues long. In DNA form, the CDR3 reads TGTGCCACCAGCTCCGGGACAGGGGAATCGAAAAACACTGAAGCTTTCTTT. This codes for CATSSGTGESKNTEAFF.

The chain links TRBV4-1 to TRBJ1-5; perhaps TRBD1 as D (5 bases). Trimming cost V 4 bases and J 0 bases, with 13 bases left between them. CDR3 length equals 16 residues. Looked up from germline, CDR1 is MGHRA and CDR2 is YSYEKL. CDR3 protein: CASSLRTLYSNQPQHF. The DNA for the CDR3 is TGCGCCAGCAGCCTCCGGACACTATATAGCAATCAGCCCCAGCATTTT.

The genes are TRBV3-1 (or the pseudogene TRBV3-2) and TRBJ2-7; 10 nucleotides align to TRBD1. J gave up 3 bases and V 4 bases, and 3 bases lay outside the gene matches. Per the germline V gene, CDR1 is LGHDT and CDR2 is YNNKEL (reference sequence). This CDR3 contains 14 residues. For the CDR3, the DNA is TGTGCCAGCAGCCCAGGGACAGGGGACTACGAGCAGTACTTC. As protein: CASSPGTGDYEQYF.

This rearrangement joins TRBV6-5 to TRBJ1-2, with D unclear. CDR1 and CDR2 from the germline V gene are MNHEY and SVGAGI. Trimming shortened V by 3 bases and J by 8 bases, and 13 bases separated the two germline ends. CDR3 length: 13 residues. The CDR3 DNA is TGTGCCAGCAGTTATCTATCCCACGGGGGCTACACCTTC. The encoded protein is CASSYLSHGGYTF.

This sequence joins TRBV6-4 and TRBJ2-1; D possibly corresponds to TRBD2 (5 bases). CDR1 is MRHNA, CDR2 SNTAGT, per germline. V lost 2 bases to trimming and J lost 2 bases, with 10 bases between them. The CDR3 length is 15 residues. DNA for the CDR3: TGTGCCAGCAGTGACGGACGGGAACCCTACAATGAGCAGTTCTTC. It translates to CASSDGREPYNEQFF.

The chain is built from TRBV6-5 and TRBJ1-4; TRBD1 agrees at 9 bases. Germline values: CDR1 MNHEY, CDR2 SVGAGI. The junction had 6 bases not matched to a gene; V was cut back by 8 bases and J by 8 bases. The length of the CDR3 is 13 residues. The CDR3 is CASVRDREEKLFF. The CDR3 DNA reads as TGTGCCAGCGTCCGGGACAGGGAAGAAAAACTGTTTTTT.